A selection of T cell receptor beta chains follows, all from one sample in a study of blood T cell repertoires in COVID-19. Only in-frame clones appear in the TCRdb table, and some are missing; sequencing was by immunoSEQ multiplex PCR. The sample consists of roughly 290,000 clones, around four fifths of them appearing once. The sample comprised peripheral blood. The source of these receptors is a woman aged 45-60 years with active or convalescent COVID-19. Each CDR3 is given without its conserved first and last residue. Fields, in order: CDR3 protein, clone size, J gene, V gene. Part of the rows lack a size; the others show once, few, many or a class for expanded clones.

CDR3: ASSLFGGTMNTEAF; size: NA; J: TRBJ1-1; V: TRBV5-1
CDR3: ASSFRQINEQF; size: NA; J: TRBJ2-1; V: TRBV7-9
CDR3: ASSERIGTYRSNEQF; size: NA; J: TRBJ2-1; V: TRBV6-1
CDR3: ASSQVTAGPYNEQF; size: NA; J: TRBJ2-1; V: TRBV4-1
CDR3: ASSSNREEAF; size: NA; J: TRBJ1-1; V: TRBV5-4
CDR3: ASTSGTGVTEAF; size: NA; J: TRBJ1-1; V: TRBV3-1/TRBV3-2
CDR3: ATNSRSGTDTQY; size: NA; J: TRBJ2-3; V: TRBV24-1
CDR3: ASSVGHWSGGMNTEAF; size: NA; J: TRBJ1-1; V: TRBV9
CDR3: SGSDYSYEQY; size: NA; J: TRBJ2-7; V: TRBV29-1
CDR3: ASSLTGGAAQETQY; size: NA; J: TRBJ2-5; V: TRBV5-1
CDR3: ASSRGSGTTDTQY; size: NA; J: TRBJ2-3; V: TRBV3-1/TRBV3-2
CDR3: ASSLAKRGQKNTEAF; size: few; J: TRBJ1-1; V: TRBV7-8
CDR3: ASSRSGPQH; size: NA; J: TRBJ1-5; V: TRBV6-6
CDR3: ASSVDPAGGREQY; size: NA; J: TRBJ2-7; V: TRBV9
CDR3: ASRDGQISIQY; size: NA; J: TRBJ2-4; V: TRBV6-5
CDR3: ASSFIYEQY; size: NA; J: TRBJ2-7; V: TRBV6-2/TRBV6-3
CDR3: ASSIQGKVHEQY; size: NA; J: TRBJ2-7; V: TRBV19
CDR3: ASSLTERGYNEQF; size: NA; J: TRBJ2-1; V: TRBV7-3
CDR3: SVELSNTEAF; size: NA; J: TRBJ1-1; V: TRBV29-1
CDR3: ASSQDPSLAGGEQF; size: few; J: TRBJ2-1; V: TRBV3-1/TRBV3-2
CDR3: ASSSPRVGTGSYT; size: NA; J: TRBJ1-2; V: TRBV11-2
CDR3: ASSVMGASNEKLF; size: NA; J: TRBJ1-4; V: TRBV5-1
CDR3: ASGTDSYEQY; size: NA; J: TRBJ2-7; V: TRBV28